Listed below are T cell receptor beta chains from one sample, sequenced in a study of tumor and adjacent non-tumor tissue in lung cancer. TCRdb fed the multiplex PCR reads into MiXCR, producing one record per CDR3 protein. Of over 110,000 distinct CDR3 sequences listed, 60% to 70% are singletons. The sequenced sample was lung tumor tissue. All receptors derive from a man aged 60 to 75 with small cell lung cancer. Both conserved end residues are part of each CDR3. The D gene is left open where the match is weak. Only some rows state a clone size, as once, few, many or a class for expanded clones.

j_gene: TRBJ1-2; abundance: NA; d_gene: TRBD1; v_gene: TRBV4-2; CDR3nt: TGTGCCAGCAGCCAAAAATTAGGACAGGAGTATGGCTACACCTTC; CDR3aa: CASSQKLGQEYGYTF
j_gene: TRBJ1-5; abundance: NA; d_gene: NA; v_gene: TRBV6-6; CDR3nt: TGTGCGAGCAGCCGGGGGGGGTACAGTCAGCCCCAGCATTTT; CDR3aa: CASSRGGYSQPQHF
j_gene: TRBJ2-1; abundance: once; d_gene: TRBD2; v_gene: TRBV5-6; CDR3nt: TGTGCCAGCAGCTCTCAGGGGCGTGACCCTAGCGGGAGGTACAATGAGCAGTTCTTC; CDR3aa: CASSSQGRDPSGRYNEQFF
j_gene: TRBJ1-5; abundance: NA; d_gene: NA; v_gene: TRBV6-6; CDR3nt: TGTGCCAGCACGGATCCCAATCAGCCCCAGCATTTT; CDR3aa: CASTDPNQPQHF
j_gene: TRBJ2-7; abundance: NA; d_gene: TRBD1; v_gene: TRBV11-1; CDR3nt: TGTGTCAGCAGCCGACAGGGGCGTGAGCAGTACTTC; CDR3aa: CVSSRQGREQYF
j_gene: TRBJ2-3; abundance: NA; d_gene: TRBD2; v_gene: TRBV29-1; CDR3nt: TGCAGCGTAGGCGGGAGGGCCAGGGATACGCAGTATTTT; CDR3aa: CSVGGRARDTQYF
j_gene: TRBJ1-5; abundance: NA; d_gene: NA; v_gene: TRBV6-1; CDR3nt: TGTGCCAGCAGTGTGACAGGACGGGGGGAGCCCCAGCATTTT; CDR3aa: CASSVTGRGEPQHF
j_gene: TRBJ1-3; abundance: NA; d_gene: TRBD1; v_gene: TRBV28; CDR3nt: TGTGTCAGCAGTCGTCAGGGGGAGCTTGGAAACACCATATATTTT; CDR3aa: CVSSRQGELGNTIYF
j_gene: TRBJ2-7; abundance: few; d_gene: TRBD2; v_gene: TRBV5-4; CDR3nt: TGTGCCAGCAGCTTAGGGGGGACTAGCGGCTACGAGCAGTACTTC; CDR3aa: CASSLGGTSGYEQYF
j_gene: TRBJ2-3; abundance: few; d_gene: TRBD2; v_gene: TRBV20-1; CDR3nt: TGCAGTGCTATTACCCCCTACGGGAGGTGGGCAGATACGCAGTATTTT; CDR3aa: CSAITPYGRWADTQYF
j_gene: TRBJ2-7; abundance: NA; d_gene: NA; v_gene: TRBV11-2; CDR3nt: TGTGTCAGCAGCCAACAGATCGCTTCCGAAAACGAGCAGTACTTC; CDR3aa: CVSSQQIASENEQYF
j_gene: TRBJ2-7; abundance: NA; d_gene: NA; v_gene: TRBV12-3/TRBV12-4; CDR3nt: TGTGTCAGCAGTGTCGGGACCCCTTACGAGCAGTACTTC; CDR3aa: CVSSVGTPYEQYF
j_gene: TRBJ2-1; abundance: NA; d_gene: TRBD2; v_gene: TRBV5-8; CDR3nt: TGTGCCAGCAGCTCCGTAACTACTAGCGGGGACAATGAGCAGTTCTTC; CDR3aa: CASSSVTTSGDNEQFF
j_gene: TRBJ2-6; abundance: NA; d_gene: NA; v_gene: TRBV12-3/TRBV12-4; CDR3nt: TGTGCTAGCAGTCACCGATCTGGGGCCAACGTCCTGACTTTC; CDR3aa: CASSHRSGANVLTF
j_gene: TRBJ2-1; abundance: NA; d_gene: TRBD2; v_gene: TRBV6-1; CDR3nt: TGTGCCAGCTTCCTTAGCGGGAGTAGGAATGGGCAGTTCTTC; CDR3aa: CASFLSGSRNGQFF
j_gene: TRBJ1-2; abundance: few; d_gene: NA; v_gene: TRBV12-3/TRBV12-4; CDR3nt: TGTGCCAGCAGTTTAGTTGGGAGCTATGGCTACACCTTC; CDR3aa: CASSLVGSYGYTF
j_gene: TRBJ2-3; abundance: NA; d_gene: NA; v_gene: TRBV11-3; CDR3nt: TGTGCCAGCAGCCTCGTCGGGGTAGGGACGGATACGCAGTATTTT; CDR3aa: CASSLVGVGTDTQYF
j_gene: TRBJ2-5; abundance: NA; d_gene: TRBD2; v_gene: TRBV11-3; CDR3nt: TGTGCCAGCAGCTTAGGTCGGCTAGCGGGAGCGGGAGAGACCCGATACTTC; CDR3aa: CASSLGRLAGAGETRYF
j_gene: TRBJ2-1; abundance: NA; d_gene: TRBD2; v_gene: TRBV11-2; CDR3nt: TGTGCCAGCAGCATAGGGCTAGCGGGAAACAATGAGCAGCTCTTC; CDR3aa: CASSIGLAGNNEQLF
j_gene: TRBJ2-1; abundance: NA; d_gene: NA; v_gene: TRBV5-6; CDR3nt: TGTGCCAGCAGCTTGGGGGGGAGAGGGTCCTTCAATGAGCATTTCTTC; CDR3aa: CASSLGGRGSFNEHFF
j_gene: TRBJ2-2; abundance: NA; d_gene: TRBD2; v_gene: TRBV11-1; CDR3nt: TGTGTCAGCGGCCACGGCCGGCTAGCGGGAGGGGGCGCCGGGGAGCTGTTTTTT; CDR3aa: CVSGHGRLAGGGAGELFF
j_gene: TRBJ1-5; abundance: NA; d_gene: TRBD1; v_gene: TRBV28; CDR3nt: TGTGCCAGCAGTTTAGTGACAGGGTTAGGACAGCCCCAGCATTTT; CDR3aa: CASSLVTGLGQPQHF
j_gene: TRBJ2-3; abundance: once; d_gene: TRBD2; v_gene: TRBV5-1; CDR3nt: TGCGCCAACAGCGGCGGACTAGCGGGAGTCACCGCACATACGCCGTATTTT; CDR3aa: CANSGGLAGVTAHTPYF
j_gene: TRBJ1-2; abundance: many; d_gene: NA; v_gene: TRBV6-5; CDR3nt: TGTGCCAGCAGTTACACAGGAGCTTATGGCTACACCTTC; CDR3aa: CASSYTGAYGYTF
j_gene: TRBJ2-3; abundance: few; d_gene: TRBD2; v_gene: TRBV11-2; CDR3nt: TGTGCCAGCAGCTCCCCGGGGGGTCGCTCCGATACGCAGTATTTT; CDR3aa: CASSSPGGRSDTQYF
j_gene: TRBJ1-1; abundance: NA; d_gene: NA; v_gene: TRBV13; CDR3nt: TGTGCCAGCAGCCAAAGGACCCCCACAGAACCGAACACTGAAGCTTTCTTT; CDR3aa: CASSQRTPTEPNTEAFF
j_gene: TRBJ2-1; abundance: NA; d_gene: TRBD2; v_gene: TRBV20-1; CDR3nt: TGCAGTGCTAGGGGACTAGCGGGAGGCCTCCCCTACAATGAGCAGTTCTTC; CDR3aa: CSARGLAGGLPYNEQFF
j_gene: TRBJ2-2; abundance: NA; d_gene: NA; v_gene: TRBV29-1; CDR3nt: TGCAGCGTTACACAGATCAGGAGCACCGGGGAGCTGTTTTTT; CDR3aa: CSVTQIRSTGELFF
j_gene: TRBJ1-1; abundance: NA; d_gene: NA; v_gene: TRBV20-1; CDR3nt: TGCAGTGCTAGAGCAGGGGACACTGAAGCTTTCTTT; CDR3aa: CSARAGDTEAFF
j_gene: TRBJ1-1; abundance: NA; d_gene: NA; v_gene: TRBV5-4; CDR3nt: TGTGCCAGCAGCTTGTATATGAACACTGAAGCTTTCTTT; CDR3aa: CASSLYMNTEAFF
j_gene: TRBJ2-2; abundance: NA; d_gene: TRBD2; v_gene: TRBV20-1; CDR3nt: TGCAGTGCTTCACTAGCGGGAGGAATCACCGGGGAGCTGTTTTTT; CDR3aa: CSASLAGGITGELFF
j_gene: TRBJ2-1; abundance: NA; d_gene: NA; v_gene: TRBV29-1; CDR3nt: TGCAGCGTCGCGTCGGGAGAGCAGTCCTTC; CDR3aa: CSVASGEQSF
j_gene: TRBJ2-3; abundance: NA; d_gene: TRBD2; v_gene: TRBV12-3/TRBV12-4; CDR3nt: TGTGCCATCAGTCAACTGACTAGCGGGAGCACAGATACACAGTATTTT; CDR3aa: CAISQLTSGSTDTQYF
j_gene: TRBJ1-5; abundance: NA; d_gene: TRBD1; v_gene: TRBV20-1; CDR3nt: TGCAGTGCTAGGGGGGACAGGGGCGATTATAGCAATCAGCCCCAGCATTTT; CDR3aa: CSARGDRGDYSNQPQHF
j_gene: TRBJ2-5; abundance: NA; d_gene: NA; v_gene: TRBV12-3/TRBV12-4; CDR3nt: TGTGCCAGCAATCCGTCAGGGTGGAAAGAGACCCAGTACTTC; CDR3aa: CASNPSGWKETQYF
j_gene: TRBJ2-1; abundance: NA; d_gene: NA; v_gene: TRBV11-3; CDR3nt: TGTGCCAGCAGCTTAGTTATTAGCGGAACCTACAATGACCAGTTCTTC; CDR3aa: CASSLVISGTYNDQFF
j_gene: TRBJ2-3; abundance: many; d_gene: TRBD2; v_gene: TRBV20-1; CDR3nt: TGCAGTGCTAGATCCCCGGGACTAGCGACAGATACGCAGTATTTT; CDR3aa: CSARSPGLATDTQYF
j_gene: TRBJ2-1; abundance: NA; d_gene: NA; v_gene: TRBV5-1; CDR3nt: TGCGCCAGCAGCTTTGGGACGTACAATGAGCAGTTCTTC; CDR3aa: CASSFGTYNEQFF
j_gene: TRBJ2-3; abundance: NA; d_gene: NA; v_gene: TRBV20-1; CDR3nt: TGCAATGCTAGAGATATCGGGACTGCGGATACGCAGTATTTT; CDR3aa: CNARDIGTADTQYF
j_gene: TRBJ2-2; abundance: NA; d_gene: TRBD1; v_gene: TRBV11-3; CDR3nt: TGTACCAACAGCTTACAGGGGACAGCGAACACCGGGGAGCTGTTTTTT; CDR3aa: CTNSLQGTANTGELFF
j_gene: TRBJ2-1; abundance: many; d_gene: TRBD2; v_gene: TRBV11-3; CDR3nt: TGTGCCAGCAGCCGGGGACTAGCGGGAGAAGCTGAGCAGTTCTTC; CDR3aa: CASSRGLAGEAEQFF
j_gene: TRBJ2-3; abundance: NA; d_gene: TRBD2; v_gene: TRBV5-1; CDR3nt: TGCGCCAGCAGCGGGGGACTAGCGGGAGTCACCGCAGATATGCTGTATTTT; CDR3aa: CASSGGLAGVTADMLYF
j_gene: TRBJ2-7; abundance: NA; d_gene: NA; v_gene: TRBV6-1; CDR3nt: TGTGCCAGTAGGAGGTGTTCGGCCACCTACGAGCAGTACTTC; CDR3aa: CASRRCSATYEQYF
j_gene: TRBJ1-5; abundance: NA; d_gene: NA; v_gene: TRBV4-1; CDR3nt: TGCGCCAGCAGCCAACTAGGAGGGGGACCGCCCCAGCATTTT; CDR3aa: CASSQLGGGPPQHF
j_gene: TRBJ2-3; abundance: once; d_gene: TRBD2; v_gene: TRBV5-6; CDR3nt: TGTGCCAGCAGCGGGGGACTAGTGGGAGCTCGGACGCAGTATTTT; CDR3aa: CASSGGLVGARTQYF
j_gene: TRBJ2-2; abundance: NA; d_gene: NA; v_gene: TRBV11-2; CDR3nt: TGTGCCAGCAGCTTAGAACAATTAGGCGGGGAGCTGTTTTTT; CDR3aa: CASSLEQLGGELFF
j_gene: TRBJ2-5; abundance: many; d_gene: TRBD1; v_gene: TRBV20-1; CDR3nt: TGCAGTGCTAGAGATCGGGACAGGGGTCAAGAGACCCAGTACTTC; CDR3aa: CSARDRDRGQETQYF
j_gene: TRBJ2-1; abundance: NA; d_gene: NA; v_gene: TRBV20-1; CDR3nt: TGCAGTGTCACTCCCGGCGCGGGGCCGACCTACAATGAGCAGTTCTTC; CDR3aa: CSVTPGAGPTYNEQFF
j_gene: TRBJ2-2; abundance: NA; d_gene: NA; v_gene: TRBV11-2; CDR3nt: TGTGCCGGCAGCTTATCCCACACCGGGGAGTTGTTTTTT; CDR3aa: CAGSLSHTGELFF
j_gene: TRBJ2-5; abundance: NA; d_gene: NA; v_gene: TRBV29-1; CDR3nt: TGCAGCGTTGTGAGGGGGGTGACACGTCAAGAGACCCAGTATTTC; CDR3aa: CSVVRGVTRQETQYF
j_gene: TRBJ1-6; abundance: NA; d_gene: NA; v_gene: TRBV20-1; CDR3nt: TGCAGTGCTACCGGGATAGCGGATTCACCCCTCCACTTT; CDR3aa: CSATGIADSPLHF
j_gene: TRBJ2-1; abundance: NA; d_gene: NA; v_gene: TRBV20-1; CDR3nt: TGCAGAGCCGAAACGACTGGCGGGACTGTTTCCTACAATGAGCGGTTCTTC; CDR3aa: CRAETTGGTVSYNERFF
j_gene: TRBJ2-7; abundance: NA; d_gene: NA; v_gene: TRBV5-1; CDR3nt: TGCGCCAGTACTTCCCCAGACTCTTCCTACGAGCAGTACTTC; CDR3aa: CASTSPDSSYEQYF